This TCR beta chain is drawn from a study of identical twins. From the 5' RACE reads, TCRdb called clonotypes with MiXCR, one entry per CDR3 protein. The sample consists of hundreds of thousands of distinct CDR3 sequences, 5.5% to 8% of them appearing once. V was clipped by 2 bases and J by 5 bases, with 15 bases between them. Per germline, CDR1 SEHNR and CDR2 FQNEAQ (reference sequence). The CDR3 runs to 15 residues. These same data were also listed under a study on yellow fever vaccine responses in identical twins. That study reports: Reportedly, twins' vaccine T cell responses looked partly convergent and partly personalized.

The sequence was collected from a woman between 18 and 29 years old in good health. The sequenced sample consisted of memory (CD45RO+) T cells sorted from blood. The J gene is TRBJ1-1, the V gene TRBV7-9, with D tentatively TRBD1 (6 bases). The CDR3 sequence: CASSLPTGSGTEAFF. CDR3 DNA: TGTGCCAGCAGCTTACCAACAGGGAGTGGGACTGAAGCTTTCTTT.